This TCR beta chain emerged from a study of cytomegalovirus exposure and HLA in healthy donors. Whole-study findings and limits: TCR association rates varied by HLA locus in a later analysis, with DRB1 highest and HLA-C lowest.

With regard to this clone: Its antigen remains unidentified.

The primer mix had 60 Vbeta and 13 Jbeta primers. This table comes from immunoSEQ multiplex PCR, and its TCRdb copy is limited to in-frame clones, with some not included. Here the sample spans 90,000 to 120,000 clones, around 80% being singletons. The germline CDR1 and CDR2 sequences are SGHTA and FQGNSA. V lost 1 base to trimming and J lost 4 bases; unmatched junction nucleotides: 2. The CDR3 sequence is 16 residues long. The sequencing sample was made of PBMCs. The chain has TRBV7-2 and TRBJ2-6; 9 nucleotides align to TRBD2. The receptor was derived from a female donor in good health and CMV-seropositive. The CDR3 sequence is CASSLGGGAGANVLTF. The CDR3 DNA is TGTGCCAGCAGCTTAGGCGGGGGGGCGGGGGCCAACGTCCTGACTTTC.